This T cell receptor beta chain comes out of a study of T-cell reconstitution after alpha-beta-depleted transplantation in children. The trim removed 7 bases at V and 9 bases at J, leaving 5 bases unmatched. CDR1 and CDR2 from the germline V gene are DFQATT and SNEGSKA (reference sequence). The CDR3 loop spans 12 amino acids. Study-level results: T-cell numbers and diversity, one year after transplant, stemmed largely from T cells that were newly produced.

A TCRbeta library incorporating unique molecular identifiers was prepared. TCRdb redid the calling of the PCR reads with MiXCR, one entry per CDR3 protein. The repertoire holds 130,000 to 150,000 distinct CDR3 sequences, with roughly 9% as singletons. As regards this clonotype: Its specificity is not known.

The chain recombines TRBV20-1 with TRBJ2-1; 11 bases are a match to TRBD2. This sequence originates from a female patient younger than 10 who had a stem cell transplant for congenital amegakaryocytic thrombocytopenia, so the T cells may come from the graft donor. This material consisted of PBMCs, mostly from graft donor cells, taken 180 days after TCRalphabeta/CD19-depleted stem cell transplant. CDR3 region: CSELAGGGEQFF. Here the CDR3 DNA reads TGCAGTGAGCTAGCGGGAGGTGGTGAGCAGTTCTTC.